Listed here is a single T cell receptor beta chain. V lost 5 bases and J lost 8; bases outside the gene matches: 16. The CDR3 runs to 17 residues. Germline values: CDR1 MGHDK, CDR2 SYGVNS. This specimen comes from a study of OX40 agonist ivuxolimab in advanced cancers. Clones were sequenced by immunoSEQ multiplex PCR, and TCRdb holds only the in-frame ones, with some missing. The sample records roughly 92,000 clones, 84% being singletons. Sequences were derived from CD4+ or CD8+ T cells sorted from blood, sampled in a trial of the OX40 agonist ivuxolimab. The TCR originated in an adult with an advanced solid tumor such as melanoma, head and neck, liver or kidney cancer. The V call is TRBV25-1, the J call TRBJ2-1; 9 bases are a match to TRBD2. CDR3 residues: CASSPLRLAARGDEQFF. The CDR3 DNA follows: TGTGCCAGCAGTCCACTGCGACTAGCGGCGAGAGGGGATGAGCAGTTCTTC. The variable domain in full, completed from reference TRBV25-1 and TRBJ2-1, reads EADIYQTPRYLVIGTGKKITLECSQTMGHDKMYWYQQDPGMELHLIHYSYGVNSTEKGDLSSESTVSRIRTEHFPLTLESARPSHTSQYLCASSPLRLAARGDEQFFGPGTRLTVL.